This entry is about one TCR beta chain. The sample is drawn from a study of T cell changes during pregnancy in multiple sclerosis. TCRdb's table, derived via immunoSEQ multiplex PCR, lists solely in-frame clones and lacks some. The sample lists about 53,000 clones; about nine tenths were seen once. V lost 2 bases and J lost 7, with 24 bases in between. The CDR3 consists of 18 residues. CDR1 is SGHVS, CDR2 FQNEAQ, per germline. The origin of this receptor is a female donor with multiple sclerosis, enrolled in a pregnancy study. V and J are TRBV7-8 and TRBJ2-4, with D possibly being TRBD1 (6 bases). The material sequenced was CD4+ T cells from peripheral blood mononuclear cells, taken in the third trimester of pregnancy. In DNA, the CDR3 is TGTGCCAGCAGCTTAAAGGTGACAGGCTCCATGGGGAATAACATTCAGTACTTC. Translating it yields CASSLKVTGSMGNNIQYF.